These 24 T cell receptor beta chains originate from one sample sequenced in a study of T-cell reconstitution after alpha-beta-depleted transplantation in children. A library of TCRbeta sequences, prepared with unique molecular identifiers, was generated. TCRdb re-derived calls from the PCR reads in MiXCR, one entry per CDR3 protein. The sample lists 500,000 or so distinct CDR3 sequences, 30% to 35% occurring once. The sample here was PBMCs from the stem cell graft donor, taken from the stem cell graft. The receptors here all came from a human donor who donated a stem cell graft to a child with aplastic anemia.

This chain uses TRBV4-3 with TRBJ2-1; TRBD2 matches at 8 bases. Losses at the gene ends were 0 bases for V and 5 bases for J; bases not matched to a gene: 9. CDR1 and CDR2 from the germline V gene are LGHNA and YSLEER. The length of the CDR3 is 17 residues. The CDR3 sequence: CASSQDVRAGVNNEQFF. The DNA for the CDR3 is TGCGCCAGCAGCCAAGACGTCCGAGCGGGAGTAAACAATGAGCAGTTCTTC.

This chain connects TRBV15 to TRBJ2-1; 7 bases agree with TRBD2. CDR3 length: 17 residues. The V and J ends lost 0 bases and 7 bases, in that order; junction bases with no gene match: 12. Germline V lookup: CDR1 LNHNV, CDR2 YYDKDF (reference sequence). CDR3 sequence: CATSRDMMRRELNEQFF. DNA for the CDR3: TGTGCCACCAGCAGAGATATGATGCGGCGGGAGCTTAATGAGCAGTTCTTC.

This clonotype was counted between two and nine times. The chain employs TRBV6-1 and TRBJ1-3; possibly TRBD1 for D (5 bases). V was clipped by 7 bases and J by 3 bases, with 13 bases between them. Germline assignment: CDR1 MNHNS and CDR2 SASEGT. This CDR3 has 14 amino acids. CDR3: CASTSRGFGNTIYF. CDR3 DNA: TGTGCCAGCACCTCGAGGGGTTTTGGAAACACCATATATTTT.

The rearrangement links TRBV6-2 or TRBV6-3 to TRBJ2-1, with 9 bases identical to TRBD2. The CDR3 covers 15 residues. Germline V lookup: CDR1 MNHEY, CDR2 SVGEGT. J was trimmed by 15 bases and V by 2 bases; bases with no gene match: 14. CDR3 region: CASSYHSLPGLAPFF. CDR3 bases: TGTGCCAGCAGTTACCACAGCCTACCGGGACTAGCACCGTTCTTC.

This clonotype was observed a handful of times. As DNA, the CDR3 is TGTGCCAGCAGCCTCCCCAGGGCTGGGGCCAACGTCCTGACTTTC. Protein product: CASSLPRAGANVLTF. The V call is TRBV13, the J call TRBJ2-6, with TRBD1 as a possible D gene (5 bases). This CDR3 is 15 amino acids long. Germline V gene data show CDR1 as PRHDT and CDR2 as FYEKMQ (reference sequence). The ends were cut back, 5 bases at V and 2 bases at J, with 10 bases in the middle.

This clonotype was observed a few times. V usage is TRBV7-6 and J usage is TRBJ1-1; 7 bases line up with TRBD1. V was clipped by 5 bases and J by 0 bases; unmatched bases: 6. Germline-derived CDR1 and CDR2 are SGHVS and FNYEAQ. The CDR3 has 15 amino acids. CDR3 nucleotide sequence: TGTGCCAGCAGCCTGACAGGGATGATGAACACTGAAGCTTTCTTT. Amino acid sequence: CASSLTGMMNTEAFF.

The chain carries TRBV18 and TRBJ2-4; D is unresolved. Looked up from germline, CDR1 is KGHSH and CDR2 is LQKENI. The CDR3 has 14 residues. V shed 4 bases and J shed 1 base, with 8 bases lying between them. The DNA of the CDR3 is TGTGCCAGCTCACTACCCCTGGCCAAAAACATTCAGTACTTC. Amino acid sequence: CASSLPLAKNIQYF.

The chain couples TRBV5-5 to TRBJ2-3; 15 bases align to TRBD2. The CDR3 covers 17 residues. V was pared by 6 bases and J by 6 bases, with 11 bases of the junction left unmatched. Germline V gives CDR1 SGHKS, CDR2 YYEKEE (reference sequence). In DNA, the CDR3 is TGTGCCAGCACCTGGAGGACTAGCGGGAGGGCGGACGATACGCAGTATTTT. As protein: CASTWRTSGRADDTQYF.

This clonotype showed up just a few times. DNA for the CDR3: TGTGCCAGCAGCTTATCGTGGAATCAGCCCCAGCATTTT. Translation: CASSLSWNQPQHF. This chain connects TRBV7-2 to TRBJ1-5; D is unclear. The CDR3 is 13 residues long. V was clipped by 2 bases and J by 4 bases, with 6 bases between them. Germline CDR1 SGHTA, CDR2 FQGNSA.

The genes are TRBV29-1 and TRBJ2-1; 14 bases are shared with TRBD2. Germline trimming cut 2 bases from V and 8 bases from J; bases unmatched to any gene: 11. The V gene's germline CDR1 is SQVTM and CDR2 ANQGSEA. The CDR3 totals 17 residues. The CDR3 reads CSVERWATSGRAHEQFF. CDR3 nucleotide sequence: TGCAGCGTTGAAAGATGGGCGACTAGCGGGAGGGCCCATGAGCAGTTCTTC.

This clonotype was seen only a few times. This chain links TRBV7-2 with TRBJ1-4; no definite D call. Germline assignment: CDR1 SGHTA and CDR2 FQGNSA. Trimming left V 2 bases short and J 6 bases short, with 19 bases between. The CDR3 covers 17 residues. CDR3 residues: CASSLSGGWSFDEKLFF. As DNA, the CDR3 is TGTGCCAGCAGCTTAAGCGGAGGCTGGTCGTTCGATGAAAAACTGTTTTTT.

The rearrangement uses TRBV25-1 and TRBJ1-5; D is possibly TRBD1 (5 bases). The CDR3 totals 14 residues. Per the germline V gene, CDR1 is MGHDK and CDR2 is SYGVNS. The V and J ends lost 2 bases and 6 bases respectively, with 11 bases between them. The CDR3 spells CASSEAGTVQPQHF. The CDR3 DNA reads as TGTGCCAGCAGTGAAGCCGGGACGGTTCAGCCCCAGCATTTT. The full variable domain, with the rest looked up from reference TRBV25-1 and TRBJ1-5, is EADIYQTPRYLVIGTGKKITLECSQTMGHDKMYWYQQDPGMELHLIHYSYGVNSTEKGDLSSESTVSRIRTEHFPLTLESARPSHTSQYLCASSEAGTVQPQHFGDGTRLSIL.

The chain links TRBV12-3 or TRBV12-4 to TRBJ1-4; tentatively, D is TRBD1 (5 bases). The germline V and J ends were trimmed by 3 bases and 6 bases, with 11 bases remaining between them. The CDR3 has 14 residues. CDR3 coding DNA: TGTGCCAGCAGTTTCAGGGTTAGGGATGAAAAACTGTTTTTT. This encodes CASSFRVRDEKLFF.

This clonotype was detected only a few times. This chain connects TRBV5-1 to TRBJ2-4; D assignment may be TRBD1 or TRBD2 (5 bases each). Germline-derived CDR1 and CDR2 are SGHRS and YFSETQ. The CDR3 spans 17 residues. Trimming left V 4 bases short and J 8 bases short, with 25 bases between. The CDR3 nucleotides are TGCGCCAGCAGCCCGATGCTAGGTGTCGGGGTCAGGGACATTCAGTACTTC. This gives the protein CASSPMLGVGVRDIQYF.

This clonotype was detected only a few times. Here the CDR3 reads CASSSTPPGQDIGYGYTF. In DNA, the CDR3 is TGCGCCAGCAGCTCGACCCCACCGGGACAGGACATCGGCTATGGCTACACCTTC. V is TRBV5-1 and J is TRBJ1-2, with 8 bases matching TRBD1. This CDR3 has 18 amino acids. The germline V gene has CDR1 SGHRS and CDR2 YFSETQ. The V gene end was trimmed by 3 bases and the J gene end by 4 bases; junction bases not matched to a gene: 17.

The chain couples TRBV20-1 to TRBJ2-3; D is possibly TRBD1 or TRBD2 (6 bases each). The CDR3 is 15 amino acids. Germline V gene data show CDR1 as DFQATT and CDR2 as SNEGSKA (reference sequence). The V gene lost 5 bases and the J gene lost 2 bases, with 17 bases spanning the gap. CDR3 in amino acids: CSAGGPARVTDTQYF. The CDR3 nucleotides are TGCAGTGCTGGGGGGCCCGCGAGGGTCACAGATACGCAGTATTTT.

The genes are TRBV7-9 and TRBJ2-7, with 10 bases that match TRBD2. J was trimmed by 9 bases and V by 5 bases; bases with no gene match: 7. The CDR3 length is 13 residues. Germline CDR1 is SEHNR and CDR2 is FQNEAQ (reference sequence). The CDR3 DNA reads TGTGCCAGCAGCGAAGCCGGGACTAGCGTGCAGTACGTC. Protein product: CASSEAGTSVQYV.

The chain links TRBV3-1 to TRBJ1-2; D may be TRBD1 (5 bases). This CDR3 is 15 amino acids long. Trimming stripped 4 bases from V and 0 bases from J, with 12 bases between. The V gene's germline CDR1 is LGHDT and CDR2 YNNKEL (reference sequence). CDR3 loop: CASSLQGWANYGYTF. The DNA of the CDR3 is TGTGCCAGCAGCCTCCAGGGTTGGGCTAACTATGGCTACACCTTC.

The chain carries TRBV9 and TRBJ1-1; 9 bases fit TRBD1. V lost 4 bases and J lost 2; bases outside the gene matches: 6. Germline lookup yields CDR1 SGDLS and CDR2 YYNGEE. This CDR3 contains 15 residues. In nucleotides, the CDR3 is TGTGCCAGCAGCCGGCAGGGACAGGGAAACACTGAAGCTTTCTTT. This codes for CASSRQGQGNTEAFF.

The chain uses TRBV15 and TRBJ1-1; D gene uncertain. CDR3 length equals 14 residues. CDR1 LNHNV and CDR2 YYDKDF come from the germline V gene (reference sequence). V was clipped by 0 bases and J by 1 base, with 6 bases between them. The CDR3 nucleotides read TGTGCCACCAGCAGAGATACGAAGAACACTGAAGCTTTCTTT. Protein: CATSRDTKNTEAFF. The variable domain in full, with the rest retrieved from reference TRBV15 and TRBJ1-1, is DAMVIQNPRYQVTQFGKPVTLSCSQTLNHNVMYWYQQKSSQAPKLLFHYYDKDFNNEADTPDNFQSRRPNTSFCFLDIRSPGLGDTAMYLCATSRDTKNTEAFFGQGTRLTVV.

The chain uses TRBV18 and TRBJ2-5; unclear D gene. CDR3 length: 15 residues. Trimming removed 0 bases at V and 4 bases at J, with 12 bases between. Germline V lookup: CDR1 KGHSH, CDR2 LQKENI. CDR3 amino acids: CASSPPNGYLETQYF. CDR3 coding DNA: TGTGCCAGCTCACCACCGAACGGGTACTTAGAGACCCAGTACTTC.

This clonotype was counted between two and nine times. The CDR3 coding sequence is TGTGCCAGCAGTGAAAATGGGGTTTCCTACGAGCAGTACTTC. It is translated as CASSENGVSYEQYF. The V gene is TRBV6-1, the J gene TRBJ2-7; D uncertain. The ends were cut back, 2 bases at V and 1 base at J, with 9 bases in the middle. CDR3 length: 14 amino acids. Germline CDR1 MNHNS, CDR2 SASEGT.

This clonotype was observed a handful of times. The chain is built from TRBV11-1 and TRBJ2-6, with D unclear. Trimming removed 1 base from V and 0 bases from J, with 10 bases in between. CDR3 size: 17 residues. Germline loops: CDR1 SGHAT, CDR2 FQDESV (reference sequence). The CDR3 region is CASSLVGPPSGANVLTF. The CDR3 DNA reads TGTGCCAGCAGCTTAGTTGGTCCCCCCTCTGGGGCCAACGTCCTGACTTTC.

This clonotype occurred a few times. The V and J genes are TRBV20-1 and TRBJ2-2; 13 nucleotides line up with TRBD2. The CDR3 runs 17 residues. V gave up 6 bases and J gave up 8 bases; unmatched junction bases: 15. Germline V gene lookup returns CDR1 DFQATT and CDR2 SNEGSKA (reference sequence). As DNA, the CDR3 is TGCAGTGCCGCTAGTCTAGAGACTAGCGGGAGGAATGGGGAGCTGTTTTTT. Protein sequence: CSAASLETSGRNGELFF.